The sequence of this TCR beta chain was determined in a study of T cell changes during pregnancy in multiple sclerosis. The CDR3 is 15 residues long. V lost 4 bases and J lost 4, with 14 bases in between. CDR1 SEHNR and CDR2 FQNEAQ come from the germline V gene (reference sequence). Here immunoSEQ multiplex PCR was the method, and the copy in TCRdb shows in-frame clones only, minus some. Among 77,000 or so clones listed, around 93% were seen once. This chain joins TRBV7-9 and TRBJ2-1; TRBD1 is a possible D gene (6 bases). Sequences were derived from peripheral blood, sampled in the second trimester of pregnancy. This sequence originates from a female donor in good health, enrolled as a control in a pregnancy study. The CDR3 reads CASSSTGTKYNEQFF. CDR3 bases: TGTGCCAGCAGCTCTACCGGGACAAAATACAATGAGCAGTTCTTC.